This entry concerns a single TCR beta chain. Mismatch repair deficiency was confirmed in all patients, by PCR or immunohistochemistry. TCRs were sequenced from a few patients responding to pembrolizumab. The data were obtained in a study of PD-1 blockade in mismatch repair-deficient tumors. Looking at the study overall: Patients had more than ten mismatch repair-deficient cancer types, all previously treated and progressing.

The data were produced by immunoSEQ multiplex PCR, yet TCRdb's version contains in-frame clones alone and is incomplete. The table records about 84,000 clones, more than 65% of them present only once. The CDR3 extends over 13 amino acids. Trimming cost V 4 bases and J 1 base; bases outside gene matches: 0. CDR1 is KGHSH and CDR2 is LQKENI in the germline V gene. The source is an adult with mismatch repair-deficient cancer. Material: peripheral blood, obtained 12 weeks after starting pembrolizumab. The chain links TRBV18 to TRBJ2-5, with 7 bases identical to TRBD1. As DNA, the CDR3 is TGTGCCAGCTCACGACAGGGCCAAGAGACCCAGTACTTC. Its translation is CASSRQGQETQYF.